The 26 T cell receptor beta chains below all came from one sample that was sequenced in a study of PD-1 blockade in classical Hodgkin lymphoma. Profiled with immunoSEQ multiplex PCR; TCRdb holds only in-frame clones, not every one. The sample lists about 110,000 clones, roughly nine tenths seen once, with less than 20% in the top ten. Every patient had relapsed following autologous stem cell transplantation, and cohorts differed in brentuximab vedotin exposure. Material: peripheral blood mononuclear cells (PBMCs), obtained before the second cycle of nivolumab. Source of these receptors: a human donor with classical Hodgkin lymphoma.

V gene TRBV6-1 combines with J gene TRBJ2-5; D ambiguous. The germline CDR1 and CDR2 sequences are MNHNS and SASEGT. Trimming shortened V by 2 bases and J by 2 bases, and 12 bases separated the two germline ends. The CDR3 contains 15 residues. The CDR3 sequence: CASSELSWGQETQYF. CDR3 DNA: TGTGCCAGCAGTGAATTATCGTGGGGTCAAGAGACCCAGTACTTC.

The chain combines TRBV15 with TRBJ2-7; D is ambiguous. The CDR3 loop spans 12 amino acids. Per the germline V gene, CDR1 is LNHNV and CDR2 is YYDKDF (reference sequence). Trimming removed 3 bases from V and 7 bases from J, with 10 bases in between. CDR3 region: CATSSDTWEQYF. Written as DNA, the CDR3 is TGTGCCACCAGCAGCGATACATGGGAGCAGTACTTC.

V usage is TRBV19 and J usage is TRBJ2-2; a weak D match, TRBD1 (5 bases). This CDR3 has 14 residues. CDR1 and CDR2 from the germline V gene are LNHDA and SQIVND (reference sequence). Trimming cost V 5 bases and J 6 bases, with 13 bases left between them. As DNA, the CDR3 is TGTGCCAGTAGTGTCCGGACACGGGCCGGGGAGCTGTTTTTT. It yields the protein CASSVRTRAGELFF.

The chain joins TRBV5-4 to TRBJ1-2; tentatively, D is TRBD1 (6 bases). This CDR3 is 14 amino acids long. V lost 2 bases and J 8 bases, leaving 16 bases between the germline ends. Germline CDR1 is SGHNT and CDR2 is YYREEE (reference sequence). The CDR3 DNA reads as TGTGCCAGCAGCTTTAAAGCGACAGGCGGCGGCTACACCTTC. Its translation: CASSFKATGGGYTF.

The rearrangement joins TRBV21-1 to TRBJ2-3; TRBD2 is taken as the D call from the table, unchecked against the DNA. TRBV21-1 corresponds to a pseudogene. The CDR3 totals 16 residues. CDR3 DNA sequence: TGTGCCAGCCTAGCGGGAGGCGGGGGAAGCACAGATACGCAGTATTTT. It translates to CASLAGGGGSTDTQYF.

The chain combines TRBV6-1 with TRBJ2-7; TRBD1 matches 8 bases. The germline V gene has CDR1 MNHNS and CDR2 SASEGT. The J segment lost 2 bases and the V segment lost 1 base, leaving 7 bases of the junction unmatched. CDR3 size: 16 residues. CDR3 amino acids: CASSEVFRDRTYEQYF. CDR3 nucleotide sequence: TGTGCCAGCAGTGAAGTTTTCAGGGACAGGACCTACGAGCAGTACTTC.

CDR3 nucleotide sequence: TGTGCCAGCAGAGGACAGCCAACGAACACCGGGGAGCTGTTTTTT. As protein: CASRGQPTNTGELFF. The chain couples TRBV2 to TRBJ2-2; tentatively, D is TRBD1 (6 bases). The V gene's germline CDR1 is SNHLY and CDR2 FYNNEI. V was clipped by 6 bases and J by 0 bases, with 11 bases between them. The CDR3 spans 15 residues.

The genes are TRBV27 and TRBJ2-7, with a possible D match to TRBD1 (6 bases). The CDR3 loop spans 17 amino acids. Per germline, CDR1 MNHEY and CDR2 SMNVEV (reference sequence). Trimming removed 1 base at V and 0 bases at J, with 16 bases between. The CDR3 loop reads CASSLYGGPKDSYEQYF. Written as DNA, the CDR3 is TGTGCCAGCAGTTTATATGGGGGCCCAAAAGACTCCTACGAGCAGTACTTC.

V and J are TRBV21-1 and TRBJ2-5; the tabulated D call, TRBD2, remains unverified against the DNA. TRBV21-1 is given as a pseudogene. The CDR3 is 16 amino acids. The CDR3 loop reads CASSTNSGVPKKTQYF. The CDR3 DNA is TGTGCCAGCAGCACGAACTCCGGAGTACCTAAGAAGACCCAGTACTTC.

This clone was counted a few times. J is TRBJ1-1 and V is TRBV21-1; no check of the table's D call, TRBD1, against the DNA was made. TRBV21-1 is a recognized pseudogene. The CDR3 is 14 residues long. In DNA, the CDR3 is TGTGCCAGCACCGAGGGACAGGGTAGGGCTGAAGCTTTCTTT. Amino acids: CASTEGQGRAEAFF.

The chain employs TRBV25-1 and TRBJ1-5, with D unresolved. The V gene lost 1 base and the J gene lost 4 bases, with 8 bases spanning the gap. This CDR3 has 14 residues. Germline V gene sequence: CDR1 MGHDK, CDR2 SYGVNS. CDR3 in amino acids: CASSEFGGNQPQHF. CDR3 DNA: TGTGCCAGCAGTGAATTCGGAGGTAATCAGCCCCAGCATTTT.

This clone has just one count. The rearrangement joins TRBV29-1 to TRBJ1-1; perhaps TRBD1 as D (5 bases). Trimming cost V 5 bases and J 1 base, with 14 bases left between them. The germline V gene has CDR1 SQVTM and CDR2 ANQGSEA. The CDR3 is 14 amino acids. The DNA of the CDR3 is TGCAGCGTTCGTCTACAGGCTCCGAACACTGAAGCTTTCTTT. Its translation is CSVRLQAPNTEAFF.

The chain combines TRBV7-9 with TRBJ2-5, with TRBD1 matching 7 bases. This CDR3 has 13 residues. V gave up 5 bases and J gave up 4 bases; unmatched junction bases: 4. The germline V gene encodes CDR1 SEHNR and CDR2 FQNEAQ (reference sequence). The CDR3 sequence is CASSVNRGETQYF. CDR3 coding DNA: TGTGCCAGCAGCGTAAACAGGGGAGAGACCCAGTACTTC.

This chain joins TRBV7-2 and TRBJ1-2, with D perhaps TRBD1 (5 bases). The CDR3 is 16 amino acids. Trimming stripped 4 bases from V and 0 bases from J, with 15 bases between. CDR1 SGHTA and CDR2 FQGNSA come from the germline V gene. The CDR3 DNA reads TGTGCCAGCAGCTACCGGACACCCTCAGCTAACTATGGCTACACCTTC. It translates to CASSYRTPSANYGYTF.

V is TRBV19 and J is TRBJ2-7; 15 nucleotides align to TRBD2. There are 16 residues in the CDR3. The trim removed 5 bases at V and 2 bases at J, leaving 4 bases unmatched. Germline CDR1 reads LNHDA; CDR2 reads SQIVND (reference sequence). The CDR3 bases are TGTGCCAGTAGTCCGGGACTAGCGGGAGGACCCTACGAGCAGTACTTC. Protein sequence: CASSPGLAGGPYEQYF. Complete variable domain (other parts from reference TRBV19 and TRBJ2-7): DGGITQSPKYLFRKEGQNVTLSCEQNLNHDAMYWYRQDPGQGLRLIYYSQIVNDFQKGDIAEGYSVSREKKESFPLTVTSAQKNPTAFYLCASSPGLAGGPYEQYFGPGTRLTVT.

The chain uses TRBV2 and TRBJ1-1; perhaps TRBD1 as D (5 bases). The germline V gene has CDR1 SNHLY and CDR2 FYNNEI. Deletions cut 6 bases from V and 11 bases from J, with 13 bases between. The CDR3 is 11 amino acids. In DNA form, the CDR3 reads TGTGCCAGCAGCGGACATTTTGGGGCTTTCTTT. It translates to CASSGHFGAFF. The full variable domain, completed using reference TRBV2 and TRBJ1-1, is EPEVTQTPSHQVTQMGQEVILRCVPISNHLYFYWYRQILGQKVEFLVSFYNNEISEKSEIFDDQFSVERPDGSNFTLKIRSTKLEDSAMYFCASSGHFGAFFGQGTRLTVV.

In DNA form, the CDR3 reads TGTGCCTGGAGGGGGAGGATCTATGGCTACACCTTC. This encodes CAWRGRIYGYTF. The genes are TRBV30 and TRBJ1-2; no clear D. From germline, CDR1 is GTSNPN and CDR2 SVGIG (reference sequence). Trimming removed 3 bases from V and 4 bases from J, with 9 bases in between. CDR3 length equals 12 residues.

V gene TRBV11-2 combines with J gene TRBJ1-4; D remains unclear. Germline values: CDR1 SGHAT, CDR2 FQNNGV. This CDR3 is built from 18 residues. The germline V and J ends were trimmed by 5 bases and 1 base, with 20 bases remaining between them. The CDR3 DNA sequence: TGTGCCAGCAGCCAGAGAGGTCGGGTCACCCAAACTAATGAAAAACTGTTTTTT. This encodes CASSQRGRVTQTNEKLFF.

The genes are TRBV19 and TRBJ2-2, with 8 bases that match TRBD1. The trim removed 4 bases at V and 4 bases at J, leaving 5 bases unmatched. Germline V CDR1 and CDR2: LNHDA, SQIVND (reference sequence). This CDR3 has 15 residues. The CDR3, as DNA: TGTGCCAGTAGTAGGGCAGGGGGCATCACCGGGGAGCTGTTTTTT. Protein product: CASSRAGGITGELFF.

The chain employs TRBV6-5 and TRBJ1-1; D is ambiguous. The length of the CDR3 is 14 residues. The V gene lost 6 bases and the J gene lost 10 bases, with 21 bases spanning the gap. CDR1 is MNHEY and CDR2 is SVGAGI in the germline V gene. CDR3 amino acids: CASSIVGSPGGAFF. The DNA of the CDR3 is TGTGCCAGCAGCATAGTCGGGTCCCCGGGTGGAGCTTTCTTT.

In nucleotides, the CDR3 is TGTGCCAGCAGCCGGGAGGGGAAAAACATTCAGTACTTC. Encoded protein: CASSREGKNIQYF. The chain combines TRBV7-2 with TRBJ2-4; the match to TRBD2 covers 8 bases. CDR3 size: 13 residues. Germline-derived CDR1 and CDR2 are SGHTA and FQGNSA. V was clipped by 5 bases and J by 4 bases; unmatched bases: 1.

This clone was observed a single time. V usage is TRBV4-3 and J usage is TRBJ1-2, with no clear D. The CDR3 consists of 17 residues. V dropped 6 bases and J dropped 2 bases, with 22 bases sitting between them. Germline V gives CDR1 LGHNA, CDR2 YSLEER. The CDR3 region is CASRPKLWGFLNYGYTF. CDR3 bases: TGCGCCAGCAGGCCCAAGCTTTGGGGTTTTCTGAACTATGGCTACACCTTC.

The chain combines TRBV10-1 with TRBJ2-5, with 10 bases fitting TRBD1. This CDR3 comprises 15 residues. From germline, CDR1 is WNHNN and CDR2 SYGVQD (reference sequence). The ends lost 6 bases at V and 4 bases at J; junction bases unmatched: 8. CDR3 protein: CASSVRTGGTETQYF. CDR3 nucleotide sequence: TGCGCCAGCAGCGTAAGGACAGGGGGTACAGAGACCCAGTACTTC.

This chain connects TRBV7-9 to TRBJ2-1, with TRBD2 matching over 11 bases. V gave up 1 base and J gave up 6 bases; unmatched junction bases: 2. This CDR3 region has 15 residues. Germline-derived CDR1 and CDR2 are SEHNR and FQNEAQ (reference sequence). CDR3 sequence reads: CASSLGTSGSNEQFF. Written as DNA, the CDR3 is TGTGCCAGCAGCTTAGGAACTAGCGGGAGCAATGAGCAGTTCTTC.

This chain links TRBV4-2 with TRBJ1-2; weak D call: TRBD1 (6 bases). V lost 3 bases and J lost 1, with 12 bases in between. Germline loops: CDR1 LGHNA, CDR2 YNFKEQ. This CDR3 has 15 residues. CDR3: CASSQDLQGNYGYTF. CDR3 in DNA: TGTGCCAGCAGCCAGGACTTACAGGGTAACTATGGCTACACCTTC.

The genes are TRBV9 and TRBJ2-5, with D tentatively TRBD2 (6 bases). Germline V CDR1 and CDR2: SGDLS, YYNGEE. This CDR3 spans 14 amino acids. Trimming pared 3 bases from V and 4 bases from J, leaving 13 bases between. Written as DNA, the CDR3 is TGTGCCAGCAGCGCTGGTGGGGGAGGAGAGACCCAGTACTTC. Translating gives CASSAGGGGETQYF.